This T cell receptor beta chain came from a study of blood T cell repertoires in COVID-19. Looking at the study overall: Acute and convalescent COVID-19 specimens originated in the United States, Italy and Spain. T cells, B-cell-depleted T cells, or PBMCs supplied cDNA or gDNA.

In the study's own analysis: How many nucleated cells were present was estimated from reference gene primer amplification. This table comes from immunoSEQ multiplex PCR, and its TCRdb copy is limited to in-frame clones, with some not included. For V, J and clone size, that table is used; D and trimming come from the DNA. The table records roughly 110,000 clones, 82% of them present only once. The sample was peripheral blood. This TCR was sampled from a man between 70 and 80 years old with acute or convalescent COVID-19.

CDR3 bases: TGCGCCAGCAGCTTGGAACTGACAGGGGGCTCCGGGGAGCTGTTTTTT. Protein: CASSLELTGGSGELFF. The V gene is TRBV5-1, the J gene TRBJ2-2; 10 positions match TRBD1. The CDR3 has 16 residues. Looked up from germline, CDR1 is SGHRS and CDR2 is YFSETQ. V was clipped by 0 bases and J by 6 bases; unmatched bases: 5.